Listed below are T cell receptor beta chains from one sample, sequenced in a study of radiotherapy plus CTLA-4 blockade in lung cancer. Assay: immunoSEQ multiplex PCR; the TCRdb copy retains only in-frame clones and omits some. Of 80,000 or so clones in the sample, around 81% were seen once. This specimen consisted of peripheral blood, obtained from a patient treated with radiotherapy plus ipilimumab. The source of these receptors is a human donor with non-small cell lung cancer who had a partial response to radiotherapy plus ipilimumab. Some clones in this sample may be carry-over from other donors' samples. Both conserved end residues are trimmed from each CDR3.

v_call	cdr3_aa
TRBV15	ATSREQGTQNTIY
TRBV28	ASSVIASRNQETQY
TRBV5-1	ASSLGGSGSSSTDTQY
TRBV28	ASTTGVAAF
TRBV7-9	ASSSPRFSPKVNEQF
TRBV11-3	ASSLLGGLRSDTQY
TRBV28	ASSLSSRDRDNQPQH
TRBV4-2	ASSQEGGGRDTQY
TRBV2	ASYGANVLT
TRBV6-1	ASRQDRWTKNIQY
TRBV7-9	ASSPLGLGKF
TRBV5-1	ASRSGLATFTTPYEQY
TRBV30	AWSVGQFYEQY
TRBV7-3	ASSPETGNSYEQY
TRBV18	ASSPPRGTGRPGELF
TRBV28	ASSLWSGGNSPLH
TRBV7-2	ASSITSGGAISEQY
TRBV2	ASREGQGVAQPQH
TRBV7-9	ASSLGGHITDTQY
TRBV5-1	ASSNSGNTDTQY
TRBV5-1	ASSLASGGYNEQF
TRBV28	ASSPLAERYEQY
TRBV15	ATSRSLQGSGNTIY
TRBV7-2	ASSFAGLAGGPTDTQY
TRBV19	ASSIGDWDSPSSYNEQF
TRBV6-4	ASSQQPGQPNYGYT
TRBV14	ASSESGTGAYEQY
TRBV5-6	ASSSTGGEEKLF
TRBV5-4	ASSPPAGGYNEQF
TRBV9	ASSVPPPAGELF
TRBV30	AWSVRGSPIYNEQF
TRBV19	ASSITQGAVRNIQY
TRBV5-1	ASSPGTKTYEQY
TRBV5-4	ASSRPGGRNTGELF
TRBV7-2	ASSFTNSYNEQF
TRBV6-5	ASSQLAGGTVQY
TRBV18	ASSPRRQGSYEQY
TRBV14	ASSQDTTGTPNEKLF
TRBV9	ASSARQNTEAF
TRBV5-1	ASSSGQGNEKLF
TRBV2	ASSGLAGAPNEQF
TRBV7-9	ASNHRGYGYT
TRBV18	ASSPEARGSPLH
TRBV28	ASSLRTGGYT
TRBV5-1	ASSKGLAGHTSSTDTQY
TRBV5-1	ASSSARADGYT
TRBV7-3	ASSSTGTSSNEQF
TRBV18	ASSRRTGGTETQY
TRBV9	ASSAGGLAGAETQY
TRBV19	ASSIGGGPWNEQF
TRBV5-1	ASSLGAGENTEAF
TRBV9	ASSPQTASNYGYT